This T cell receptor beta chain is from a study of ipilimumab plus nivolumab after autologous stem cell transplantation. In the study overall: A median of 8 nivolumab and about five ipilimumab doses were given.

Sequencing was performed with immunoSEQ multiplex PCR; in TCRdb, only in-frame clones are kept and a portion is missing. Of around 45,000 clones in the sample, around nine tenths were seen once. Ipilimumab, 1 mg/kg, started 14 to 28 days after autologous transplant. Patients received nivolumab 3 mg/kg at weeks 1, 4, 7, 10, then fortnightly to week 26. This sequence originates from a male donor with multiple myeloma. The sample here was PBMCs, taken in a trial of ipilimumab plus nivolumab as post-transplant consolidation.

The CDR3 spells CASSQGRGQRNQPQHF. For the CDR3, the DNA is TGCGCCAGCAGCCAAGGTCGGGGGCAGAGAAATCAGCCCCAGCATTTT. The chain uses TRBV4-1 and TRBJ1-5; weak D call: TRBD1 (6 bases). V was shortened by 1 base and J by 4 bases, with 14 bases between the two germline ends. CDR3 size: 16 residues. Germline assignment: CDR1 MGHRA and CDR2 YSYEKL.